This entry is about one T cell receptor beta chain. Antigen unknown. Germline assignment: CDR1 LNHDA and CDR2 SQIVND (reference sequence). The V gene lost 7 bases and the J gene lost 2 bases, with 11 bases spanning the gap. This CDR3 contains 13 residues. This record belongs to a study of cytomegalovirus exposure and HLA in healthy donors. At the level of the study: Samples from HLA-typed donors yielded about 80 million unique TCRs in an early data release. Whole-study findings and limits: When analyzed later, the rates of TCR association showed variation by HLA locus, with DRB1 the most and HLA-C the fewest.

The PCR ran on 60 Vbeta and 13 Jbeta primers. Only in-frame clones appear in the TCRdb table, and some are missing; sequencing was by immunoSEQ multiplex PCR. The sample has over 130,000 clones, around 78% seen once. This receptor was taken from a woman between 40 and 50 years old in good health and CMV-seropositive. The sequenced sample was PBMCs. The chain employs TRBV19 and TRBJ2-5; D perhaps matches TRBD2 (5 bases). The CDR3: CASNTSLQETQYF. The CDR3 DNA reads TGTGCCAGTAATACTAGTCTGCAAGAGACCCAGTACTTC.